This entry lists 25 T cell receptor beta chains sequenced from one sample in a study of cytomegalovirus exposure and HLA in healthy donors (dated 2017 in TCRdb). Library creation used the immunoSEQ multiplex PCR assay. The multiplex PCR relied on a mix of 60 forward primers for TCR Vbeta segments and 13 reverse primers for TCR Jbeta segments. The clones in this table, taken by TCRdb from immuneACCESS, are in-frame only. Not every clone is retained; where verified, under half of the shortfall comes from an unresolved V gene, and the cause of the rest is unknown. This sample holds some 110,000 clones; roughly 81% were observed only once. 0.9% to 1.2% of the sample belongs to the ten largest clones. Specimen: PBMCs. Source of these receptors: a woman aged 30 to 39 in good health and CMV-seronegative.

This chain uses TRBV28 with TRBJ2-7; 8 nucleotides line up with TRBD2. The CDR3 length is 17 residues. V dropped 3 bases and J dropped 2; count of bases not matched to a gene: 12. Germline assignment: CDR1 MDHEN and CDR2 SYDVKM. CDR3 protein: CASSFPPWSGSTYEQYF. The CDR3 DNA is TGTGCCAGCAGTTTCCCTCCTTGGAGCGGGAGTACCTACGAGCAGTACTTC.

The rearrangement joins TRBV27 to TRBJ1-2, with TRBD1 matching 10 bases. The V gene end was trimmed by 3 bases and the J gene end by 7 bases; junction bases not matched to a gene: 8. Germline V gene sequence: CDR1 MNHEY, CDR2 SMNVEV (reference sequence). CDR3 length: 15 amino acids. The CDR3 DNA reads as TGTGCCAGCAGTTTTCGGGACAGGGGTTTGGGTGGCTACACCTTC. This codes for CASSFRDRGLGGYTF.

The chain couples TRBV14 to TRBJ1-1; TRBD1 aligns across 8 bases. The CDR3 contains 15 residues. CDR1 SGHDN and CDR2 FVKESK come from the germline V gene. Germline trimming cut 5 bases from V and 0 bases from J; bases unmatched to any gene: 5. The CDR3 here is CASSSWTGMNTEAFF. CDR3 coding DNA: TGTGCCAGCAGCTCGTGGACAGGGATGAACACTGAAGCTTTCTTT. The variable domain in full, with the rest retrieved from reference TRBV14 and TRBJ1-1, is EAGVTQFPSHSVIEKGQTVTLRCDPISGHDNLYWYRRVMGKEIKFLLHFVKESKQDESGMPNNRFLAERTGGTYSTLKVQPAELEDSGVYFCASSSWTGMNTEAFFGQGTRLTVV.

The chain links TRBV6-1 to TRBJ2-7; D not resolved. The V gene lost 2 bases and the J gene lost 0 bases, with 11 bases spanning the gap. There are 15 residues in the CDR3. Germline CDR1 is MNHNS and CDR2 is SASEGT. CDR3 protein: CASSESNSFSYEQYF. CDR3 sequence (DNA): TGTGCCAGCAGTGAAAGTAACAGTTTCTCCTACGAGCAGTACTTC.

V gene TRBV6-5 combines with J gene TRBJ1-3; TRBD1 aligns across 7 bases. The ends lost 6 bases at V and 0 bases at J; junction bases unmatched: 2. This CDR3 region has 14 residues. Germline loops: CDR1 MNHEY, CDR2 SVGAGI. The CDR3 coding sequence is TGTGCCAGCAGCGACAGGGACTCTGGAAACACCATATATTTT. This encodes CASSDRDSGNTIYF.

The J gene is TRBJ1-3, the V gene TRBV5-1; tentatively, D is TRBD1 (6 bases). Trimming removed 0 bases from V and 3 bases from J, with 13 bases in between. This CDR3 is 16 amino acids long. Looked up from germline, CDR1 is SGHRS and CDR2 is YFSETQ. CDR3 protein: CASSLAGQGYGNTIYF. The CDR3, as DNA: TGCGCCAGCAGCTTGGCGGGTCAGGGGTATGGAAACACCATATATTTT.

This clone appeared a few times. This sequence joins TRBV9 and TRBJ1-2; a weak D match, TRBD1 (5 bases). The CDR3 sequence is 14 residues long. In germline, CDR1 is SGDLS, CDR2 YYNGEE. V was pared by 1 base and J by 4 bases, with 11 bases between. CDR3 DNA sequence: TGTGCCAGCAGCGTAACAGGATTAGGCTATGGCTACACCTTC. It translates to CASSVTGLGYGYTF.

V gene TRBV5-1 combines with J gene TRBJ2-7; 8 nucleotides agree with TRBD1. The CDR3 has 14 amino acids. Germline V gene sequence: CDR1 SGHRS, CDR2 YFSETQ. Trimming took 4 bases from V and 0 from J; bases not matched to a gene: 3. In DNA, the CDR3 is TGCGCCAGCAGCGCAACAGGGGGCTCCTACGAGCAGTACTTC. It yields the protein CASSATGGSYEQYF.

Note on this clone: A read error may account for a junction end that differs from germline. The chain links TRBV7-9 to TRBJ1-1; no reliable D call. Germline-derived CDR1 and CDR2 are SEHNR and FQNEAQ (reference sequence). The CDR3 runs to 12 residues. DNA for the CDR3: TGTTCCAGCAGCTTAGGAGTTTCTGAAGCTTTCTTT. Amino acids: CSSSLGVSEAFF.

V is TRBV2 and J is TRBJ2-7, with 9 bases that match TRBD2. The CDR3 runs to 15 residues. Looked up from germline, CDR1 is SNHLY and CDR2 is FYNNEI. The V and J ends lost 2 bases and 4 bases, in that order; junction bases with no gene match: 6. The CDR3 region is CASSERAGGRYEQYF. For the CDR3, the DNA is TGTGCCAGCAGTGAACGGGCGGGGGGGAGGTACGAGCAGTACTTC.

This chain links TRBV5-6 with TRBJ1-3; 10 bases map to TRBD1. This CDR3 is 13 amino acids long. Germline V gene sequence: CDR1 SGHDT, CDR2 YYEEEE. V gave up 4 bases and J gave up 9 bases; unmatched junction bases: 4. As DNA, the CDR3 is TGTGCCAGCAGCATCGGACAGGGGGGCACCATATATTTT. The encoded protein is CASSIGQGGTIYF. Full variable domain (remainder filled in from reference TRBV5-6 and TRBJ1-3): DAGVTQSPTHLIKTRGQQVTLRCSPKSGHDTVSWYQQALGQGPQFIFQYYEEEERQRGNFPDRFSGHQFPNYSSELNVNALLLGDSALYLCASSIGQGGTIYFGEGSWLTVV.

The chain combines TRBV19 with TRBJ2-1, with D uncertain. CDR3 length: 13 residues. V gave up 0 bases and J gave up 6 bases, with 6 bases separating them. From germline, CDR1 is LNHDA and CDR2 SQIVND (reference sequence). The CDR3 coding sequence is TGTGCCAGTAGTATAGATTACAGCAATGAGCAGTTCTTC. Residues: CASSIDYSNEQFF.

The chain recombines TRBV7-2 with TRBJ1-1; D ambiguous. Germline V lookup: CDR1 SGHTA, CDR2 FQGNSA. The CDR3 is 12 residues long. Between the trimmed V and J ends, which lost 5 bases and 3 bases, there was a span of 7 bases. The CDR3 sequence is CASSPQYTEAFF. DNA for the CDR3: TGTGCCAGCAGCCCCCAGTACACTGAAGCTTTCTTT.

This chain joins TRBV11-3 and TRBJ2-5, with D perhaps matching TRBD1 (5 bases). Germline loops: CDR1 SGHNT, CDR2 YENEEA. Trimming cost V 7 bases and J 0 bases, with 12 bases left between them. There are 14 residues in the CDR3. The CDR3 nucleotides are TGTGCCAGCACCCGTACAGGAGACCAAGAGACCCAGTACTTC. This codes for CASTRTGDQETQYF.

The chain recombines TRBV5-1 with TRBJ1-1; 7 nucleotides align to TRBD1. The J segment lost 6 bases and the V segment lost 5 bases, leaving 7 bases of the junction unmatched. CDR3 length equals 13 residues. Germline values: CDR1 SGHRS, CDR2 YFSETQ. CDR3 in amino acids: CASSSDRRAEAFF. The CDR3 DNA reads as TGCGCCAGCAGTTCGGACAGGCGGGCTGAAGCTTTCTTT.

This chain links TRBV7-9 with TRBJ1-2, with D possibly being TRBD1 (6 bases). Germline CDR1 reads SEHNR; CDR2 reads FQNEAQ (reference sequence). The CDR3 runs 14 residues. The V and J ends lost 1 base and 2 bases respectively, with 8 bases between them. The CDR3 loop reads CASSLEGQNYGYTF. The CDR3 DNA follows: TGTGCCAGCAGCTTAGAGGGACAAAACTATGGCTACACCTTC. Full variable domain (outside the CDR3, taken from reference TRBV7-9 and TRBJ1-2): DTGVSQNPRHKITKRGQNVTFRCDPISEHNRLYWYRQTLGQGPEFLTYFQNEAQLEKSRLLSDRFSAERPKGSFSTLEIQRTEQGDSAMYLCASSLEGQNYGYTFGSGTRLTVV.

The rearrangement uses TRBV25-1 and TRBJ2-7, with D possibly matching TRBD2 (7 bases). Trimming cost V 0 bases and J 0 bases, with 12 bases left between them. Germline CDR1 is MGHDK and CDR2 is SYGVNS. This CDR3 comprises 16 residues. The CDR3 region is CASSEYRGGSSYEQYF. The CDR3 DNA reads TGTGCCAGCAGTGAATATAGGGGGGGAAGCTCCTACGAGCAGTACTTC.

The genes are TRBV7-9 and TRBJ2-5, with a possible D match to TRBD1 (6 bases). CDR3 length: 14 residues. Germline V gene sequence: CDR1 SEHNR, CDR2 FQNEAQ (reference sequence). V was clipped by 5 bases and J by 3 bases, with 13 bases between them. The CDR3 coding sequence is TGTGCCAGCAGCGTAGGACAGTCCAAAGAGACCCAGTACTTC. Amino acid sequence: CASSVGQSKETQYF.

The sample holds a few counts of this clone. The rearrangement joins TRBV15 to TRBJ2-1; no reliable D call. Germline CDR1 is LNHNV and CDR2 is YYDKDF (reference sequence). The length of the CDR3 is 16 residues. The V end was cut by 0 bases, the J end by 9 bases, with 18 bases between. CDR3 DNA: TGTGCCACCAGCAGAGAGATGTCGGGTCCGGTTGGTGAGCAGTTCTTC. Its protein product is CATSREMSGPVGEQFF.

The genes are TRBV7-9 and TRBJ2-7; 9 bases are shared with TRBD2. The CDR3 runs 17 residues. The germline V gene encodes CDR1 SEHNR and CDR2 FQNEAQ (reference sequence). V dropped 5 bases and J dropped 4; count of bases not matched to a gene: 15. CDR3 protein: CASSRLRGQREAYEQYF. In DNA form, the CDR3 reads TGTGCCAGCAGCCGTTTACGGGGCCAGCGGGAGGCTTACGAGCAGTACTTC.

The gene calls are TRBV9 and TRBJ2-3; D gene unclear. CDR1 is SGDLS, CDR2 YYNGEE, per germline. The CDR3 sequence is 16 residues long. V shed 3 bases and J shed 0 bases, with 14 bases lying between them. DNA for the CDR3: TGTGCCAGCAGCGCGACACACACCTCTAGCACAGATACGCAGTATTTT. Amino acid sequence: CASSATHTSSTDTQYF.

The rearrangement links TRBV7-9 to TRBJ1-1; tentatively, D is TRBD1 (6 bases). Germline V lookup: CDR1 SEHNR, CDR2 FQNEAQ (reference sequence). This CDR3 is built from 14 residues. Trimming cost V 10 bases and J 10 bases, with 25 bases left between them. CDR3 sequence reads: CAISGVEGPRGAFF. In nucleotides, the CDR3 is TGTGCCATCTCAGGGGTGGAAGGTCCGAGGGGAGCTTTCTTT.

Here the CDR3 DNA reads TGCAGCGTTGACCGCGGGGGGGACTATGGCTACACCTTC. Encoded protein: CSVDRGGDYGYTF. The J gene is TRBJ1-2, the V gene TRBV29-1; perhaps TRBD1 as D (5 bases). Germline V gene lookup returns CDR1 SQVTM and CDR2 ANQGSEA. Deletions cut 3 bases from V and 3 bases from J, with 11 bases between. This CDR3 is built from 13 residues.

This clone showed up just once. The chain couples TRBV7-2 to TRBJ2-6; 8 nucleotides align to TRBD1. CDR1 and CDR2 from the germline V gene are SGHTA and FQGNSA. The V gene end was trimmed by 1 base and the J gene end by 0 bases; junction bases not matched to a gene: 8. The CDR3 has 19 amino acids. The CDR3 loop reads CASSLVSGQGLSGANVLTF. Here the CDR3 DNA reads TGTGCCAGCAGCTTAGTAAGTGGACAGGGACTCTCTGGGGCCAACGTCCTGACTTTC.

The V and J genes are TRBV4-2 and TRBJ2-2, with 10 bases fitting TRBD1. This CDR3 is 16 amino acids long. V was pared by 4 bases and J by 5 bases, with 7 bases of the junction left unmatched. Germline V lookup: CDR1 LGHNA, CDR2 YNFKEQ. The chain's CDR3 is CASSPNRDRGTGELFF. The CDR3 DNA sequence: TGTGCCAGCAGCCCGAACCGGGACAGGGGAACCGGGGAGCTGTTTTTT.